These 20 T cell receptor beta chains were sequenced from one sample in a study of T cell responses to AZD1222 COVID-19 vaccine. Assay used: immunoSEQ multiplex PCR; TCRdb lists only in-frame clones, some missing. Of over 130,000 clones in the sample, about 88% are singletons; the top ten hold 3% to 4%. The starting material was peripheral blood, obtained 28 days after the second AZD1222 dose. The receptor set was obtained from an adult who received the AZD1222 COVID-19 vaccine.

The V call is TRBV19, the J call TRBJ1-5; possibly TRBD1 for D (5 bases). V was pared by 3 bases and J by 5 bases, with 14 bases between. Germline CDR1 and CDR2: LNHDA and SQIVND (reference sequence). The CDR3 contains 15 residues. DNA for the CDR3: TGTGCCAGTAGTATGGGACTTCGGCTTCATCAGCCCCAGCATTTT. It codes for CASSMGLRLHQPQHF.

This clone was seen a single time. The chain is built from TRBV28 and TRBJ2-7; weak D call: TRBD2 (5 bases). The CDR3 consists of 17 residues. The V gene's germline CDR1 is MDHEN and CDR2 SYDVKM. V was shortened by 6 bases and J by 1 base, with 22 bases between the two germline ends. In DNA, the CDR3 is TGTGCCAGCAGCCGACACCCCCTTCCACGGACTTCCTACGAGCAGTACTTC. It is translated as CASSRHPLPRTSYEQYF.

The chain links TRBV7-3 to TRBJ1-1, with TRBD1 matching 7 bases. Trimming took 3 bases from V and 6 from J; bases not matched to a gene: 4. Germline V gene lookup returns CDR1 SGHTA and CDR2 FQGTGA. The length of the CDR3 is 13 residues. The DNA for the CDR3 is TGTGCCAGCAGCTTCGACAGGGCGGCTGAAGCTTTCTTT. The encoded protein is CASSFDRAAEAFF.

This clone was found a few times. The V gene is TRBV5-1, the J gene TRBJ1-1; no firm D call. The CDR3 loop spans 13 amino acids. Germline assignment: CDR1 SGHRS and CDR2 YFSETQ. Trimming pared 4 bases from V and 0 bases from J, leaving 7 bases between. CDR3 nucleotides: TGCGCCAGCAGCCTCGTTCTGAACACTGAAGCTTTCTTT. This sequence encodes CASSLVLNTEAFF.

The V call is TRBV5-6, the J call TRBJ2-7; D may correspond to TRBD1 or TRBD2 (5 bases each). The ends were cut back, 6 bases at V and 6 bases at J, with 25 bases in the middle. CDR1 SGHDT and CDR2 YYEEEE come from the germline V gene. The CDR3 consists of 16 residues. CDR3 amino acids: CASITPRAGPPPEQYF. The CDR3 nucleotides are TGTGCCAGCATTACTCCGAGGGCAGGGCCCCCTCCCGAGCAGTACTTC.

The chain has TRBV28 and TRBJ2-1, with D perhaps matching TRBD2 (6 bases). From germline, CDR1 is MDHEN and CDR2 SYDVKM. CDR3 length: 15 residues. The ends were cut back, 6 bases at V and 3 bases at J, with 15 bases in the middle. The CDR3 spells CASSWRRDHYNEQFF. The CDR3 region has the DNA TGTGCCAGCAGCTGGAGGCGGGACCACTACAATGAGCAGTTCTTC.

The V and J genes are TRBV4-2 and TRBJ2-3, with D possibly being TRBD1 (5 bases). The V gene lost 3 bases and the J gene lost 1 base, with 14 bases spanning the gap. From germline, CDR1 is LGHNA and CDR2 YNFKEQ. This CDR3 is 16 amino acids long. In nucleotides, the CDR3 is TGTGCCAGCAGCCAGCTTCAGGGCGGTGGCACAGATACGCAGTATTTT. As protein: CASSQLQGGGTDTQYF.

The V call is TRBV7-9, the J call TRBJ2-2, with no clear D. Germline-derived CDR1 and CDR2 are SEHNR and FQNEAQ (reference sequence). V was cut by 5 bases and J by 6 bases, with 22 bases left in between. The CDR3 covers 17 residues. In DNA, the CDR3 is TGTGCCAGCAGCCTCGCGTACCGGTCAGTAAACCCCGGGGAGCTGTTTTTT. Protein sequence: CASSLAYRSVNPGELFF.

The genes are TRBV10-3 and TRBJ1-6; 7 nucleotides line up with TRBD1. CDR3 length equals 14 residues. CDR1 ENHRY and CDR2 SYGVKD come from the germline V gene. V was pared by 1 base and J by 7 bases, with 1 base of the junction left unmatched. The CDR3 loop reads CAISEWDRNSPLHF. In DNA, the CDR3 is TGTGCCATCAGTGAGTGGGACAGAAATTCACCCCTCCACTTT.

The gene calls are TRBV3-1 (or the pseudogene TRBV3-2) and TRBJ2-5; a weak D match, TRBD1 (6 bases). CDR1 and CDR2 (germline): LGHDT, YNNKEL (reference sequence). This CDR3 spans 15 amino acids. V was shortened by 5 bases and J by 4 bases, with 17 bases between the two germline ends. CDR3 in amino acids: CASSRGWTPRETQYF. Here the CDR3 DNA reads TGTGCCAGCAGCAGGGGGTGGACACCTCGAGAGACCCAGTACTTC.

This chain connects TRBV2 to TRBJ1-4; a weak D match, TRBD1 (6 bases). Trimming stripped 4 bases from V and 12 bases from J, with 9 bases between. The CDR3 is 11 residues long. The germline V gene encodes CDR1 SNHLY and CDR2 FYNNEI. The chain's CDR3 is CASSGRGQLFF. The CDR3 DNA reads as TGTGCCAGCAGTGGGCGGGGGCAACTGTTTTTT.

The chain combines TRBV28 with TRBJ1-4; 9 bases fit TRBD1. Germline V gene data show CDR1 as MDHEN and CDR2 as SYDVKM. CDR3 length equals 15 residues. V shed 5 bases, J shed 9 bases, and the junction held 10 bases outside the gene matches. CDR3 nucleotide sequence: TGTGCCAGCAGTCCCGATGGGACAGGGTCGAAAAAACTGTTTTTT. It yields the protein CASSPDGTGSKKLFF.

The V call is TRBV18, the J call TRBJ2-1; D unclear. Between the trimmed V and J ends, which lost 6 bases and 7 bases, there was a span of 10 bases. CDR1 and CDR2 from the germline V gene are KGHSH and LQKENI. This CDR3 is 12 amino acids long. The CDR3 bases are TGTGCCAGCTCGCCCAATCGGAATGAGCAGTTCTTC. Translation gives CASSPNRNEQFF.

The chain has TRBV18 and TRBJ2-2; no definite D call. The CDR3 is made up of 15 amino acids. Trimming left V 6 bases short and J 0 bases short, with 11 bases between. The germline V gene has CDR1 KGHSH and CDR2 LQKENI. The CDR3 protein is CASSPVGSNTGELFF. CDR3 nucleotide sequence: TGTGCCAGCTCCCCCGTAGGATCGAACACCGGGGAGCTGTTTTTT.

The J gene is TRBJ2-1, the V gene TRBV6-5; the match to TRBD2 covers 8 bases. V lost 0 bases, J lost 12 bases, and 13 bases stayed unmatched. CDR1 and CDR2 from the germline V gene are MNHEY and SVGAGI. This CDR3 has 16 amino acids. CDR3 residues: CASSYSSGRGTGRQFF. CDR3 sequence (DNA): TGTGCCAGCAGTTACTCCAGCGGGAGAGGTACGGGCCGGCAGTTCTTC.

In DNA, the CDR3 is TGTGCCGGAACGGGACAGGGGCGGACTGAAGCTTTCTTT. The encoded protein is CAGTGQGRTEAFF. The chain carries TRBV12-3 or TRBV12-4 and TRBJ1-1; 10 nucleotides agree with TRBD1. The CDR3 loop spans 13 amino acids. The ends lost 11 bases at V and 5 bases at J; junction bases unmatched: 8.

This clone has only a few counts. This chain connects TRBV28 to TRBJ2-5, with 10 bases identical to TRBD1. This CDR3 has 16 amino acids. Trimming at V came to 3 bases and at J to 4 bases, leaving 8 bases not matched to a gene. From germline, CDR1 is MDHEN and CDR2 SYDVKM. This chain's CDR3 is CASSLESGTGAETQYF. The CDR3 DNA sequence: TGTGCCAGCAGTTTGGAGAGCGGGACAGGGGCAGAGACCCAGTACTTC. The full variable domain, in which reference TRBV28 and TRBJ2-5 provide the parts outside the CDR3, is DVKVTQSSRYLVKRTGEKVFLECVQDMDHENMFWYRQDPGLGLRLIYFSYDVKMKEKGDIPEGYSVSREKKERFSLILESASTNQTSMYLCASSLESGTGAETQYFGPGTRLLVL.

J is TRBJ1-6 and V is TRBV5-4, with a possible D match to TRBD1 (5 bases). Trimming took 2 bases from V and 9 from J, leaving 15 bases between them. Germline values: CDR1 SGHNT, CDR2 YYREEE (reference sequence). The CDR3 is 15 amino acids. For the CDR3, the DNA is TGTGCCAGCAGCTTTCAGGCTGGGGCCCCTTCACCCCTCCACTTT. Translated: CASSFQAGAPSPLHF.

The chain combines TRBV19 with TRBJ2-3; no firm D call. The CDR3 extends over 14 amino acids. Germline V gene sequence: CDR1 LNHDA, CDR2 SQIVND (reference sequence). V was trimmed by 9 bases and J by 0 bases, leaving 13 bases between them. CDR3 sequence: CASKLTFSTDTQYF. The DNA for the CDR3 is TGTGCCAGCAAACTAACTTTCAGCACAGATACGCAGTATTTT.

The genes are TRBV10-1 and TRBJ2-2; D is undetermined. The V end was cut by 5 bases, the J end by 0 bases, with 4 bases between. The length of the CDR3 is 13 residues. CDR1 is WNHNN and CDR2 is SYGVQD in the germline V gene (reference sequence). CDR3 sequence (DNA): TGCGCCAGCAGTCCATCGAACACCGGGGAGCTGTTTTTT. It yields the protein CASSPSNTGELFF.